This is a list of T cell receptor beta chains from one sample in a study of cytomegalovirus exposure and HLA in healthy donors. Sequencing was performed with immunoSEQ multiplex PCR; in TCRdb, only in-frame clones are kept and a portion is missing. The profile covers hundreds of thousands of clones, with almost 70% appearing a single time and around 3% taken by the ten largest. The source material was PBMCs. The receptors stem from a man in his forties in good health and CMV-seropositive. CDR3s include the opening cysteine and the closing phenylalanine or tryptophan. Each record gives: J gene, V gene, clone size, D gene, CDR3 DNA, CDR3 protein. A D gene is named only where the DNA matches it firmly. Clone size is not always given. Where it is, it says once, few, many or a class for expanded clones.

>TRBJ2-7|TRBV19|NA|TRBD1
TGTGCCAGTAGTATAGGACAGGGCCCCGAGCAGTACTTC
CASSIGQGPEQYF
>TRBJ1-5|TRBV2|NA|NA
TGTGCCAGCAGTGCATTAGTTCGGCAGCCCCAGCATTTT
CASSALVRQPQHF
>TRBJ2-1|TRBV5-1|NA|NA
TGCGCCAGCAGCTTCGAGCCCAATGTCAATGAGCAGTTCTTC
CASSFEPNVNEQFF
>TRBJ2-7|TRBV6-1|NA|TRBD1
TGTGCCAGCAGTGCCGGGACAGGGGGTTTCTACGAGCAGTACTTC
CASSAGTGGFYEQYF
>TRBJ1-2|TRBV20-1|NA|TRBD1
TGCAGTTCCAGACAGGGGCAACTCTACACCTTC
CSSRQGQLYTF
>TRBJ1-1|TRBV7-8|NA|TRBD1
TGTGCCAGCAGCTCGAGAGGGGACAGGGCGAACACTGAAGCTTTCTTT
CASSSRGDRANTEAFF
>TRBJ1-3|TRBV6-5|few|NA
TGTGCCAGCAGTGAGGGCAGGTCCAACACCATATATTTT
CASSEGRSNTIYF
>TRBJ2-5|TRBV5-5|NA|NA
TGTGCCAGCAGCTTGGGAAACACACAAGAGACCCAGTACTTC
CASSLGNTQETQYF
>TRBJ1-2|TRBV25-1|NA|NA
TGTGCCACCAGAGGATCAGGGCCCTATGGCTACACCTTC
CATRGSGPYGYTF
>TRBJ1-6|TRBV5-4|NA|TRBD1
TGTGCCGCTACGAGCCCGGACAGGGCTGGATCACCCCTCCACTTT
CAATSPDRAGSPLHF
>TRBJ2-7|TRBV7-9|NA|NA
TGTGCCAGCAGCCCCACGACAGGATACGAGCAGTACTTC
CASSPTTGYEQYF
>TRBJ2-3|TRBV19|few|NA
TGTGCCAGTAGTGTCGGGGGATCTAATACGCAGTATTTT
CASSVGGSNTQYF
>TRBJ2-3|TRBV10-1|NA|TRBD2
TGCGCCAGCAGTGATTTAGAGCGGGGCACCACAGATACGCAGTATTTT
CASSDLERGTTDTQYF
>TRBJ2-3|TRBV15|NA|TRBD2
TGTGCCACCAGCAGAGGTATGGGAGGGTATAGCACAGATACGCAGTATTTT
CATSRGMGGYSTDTQYF
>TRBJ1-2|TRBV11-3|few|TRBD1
TGTGCCAGCAGTTCTTATCGGACAGGGGACTATGGCTACACCTTC
CASSSYRTGDYGYTF
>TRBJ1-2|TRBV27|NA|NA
TGTGCCAGCAGCTTAATGGTCGGTTCTAACTATGGCTACACCTTC
CASSLMVGSNYGYTF
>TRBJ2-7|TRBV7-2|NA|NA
TGTGCCAGCAGCTTTGAGACAGGAATTCCTTACGAGCAGTACTTC
CASSFETGIPYEQYF
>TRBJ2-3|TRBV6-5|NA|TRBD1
TGTGCCAGCAGACGGGACAGGGGAGATACGCAGTATTTT
CASRRDRGDTQYF
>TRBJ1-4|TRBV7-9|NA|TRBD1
TGTTCCAGCAGCTTATCTCCGGGACAGGGGAATGAAAAACTGTTTTTT
CSSSLSPGQGNEKLFF
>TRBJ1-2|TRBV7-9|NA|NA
TGTGCCAGCACCCCGAGGGAGGGCTCTAACTATGGCTACACCTTC
CASTPREGSNYGYTF
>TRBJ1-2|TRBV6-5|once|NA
TGTGCCAGCAGGCCTTTGGGGCCCTATGGCTACACCTTC
CASRPLGPYGYTF
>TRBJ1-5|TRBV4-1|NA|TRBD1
TGCGCCAGCAGCCAAAGCAGGACAGGGGGGATCTATAGCAATCAGCCCCAGCATTTT
CASSQSRTGGIYSNQPQHF
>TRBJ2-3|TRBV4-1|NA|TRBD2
TGCGCCAGCAGCCTTAGCGGGGGAGACGCAGATACGCAGTATTTT
CASSLSGGDADTQYF
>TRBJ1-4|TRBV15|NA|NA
TGTGCCACCAGCAGAGACAGGGGCGATAATGAAAAACTGTTTTTT
CATSRDRGDNEKLFF
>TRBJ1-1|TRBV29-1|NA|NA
TGCAGCGTTGAATCTAGGGGCAGACGAAACACTGAAGCTTTCTTT
CSVESRGRRNTEAFF
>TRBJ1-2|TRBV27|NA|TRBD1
TGTGCCAGCAGTTTAAGCGCAGGGGGCCACTATGGCTACACCTTC
CASSLSAGGHYGYTF
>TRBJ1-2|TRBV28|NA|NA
TGTGCCAGCAGTTTATCGTCAGGGACAATTTATGGCTACACCTTC
CASSLSSGTIYGYTF
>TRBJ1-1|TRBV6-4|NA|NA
TGTGCCAGCAGTCACAGGGAAAGGGACACTGAAGCTTTCTTT
CASSHRERDTEAFF
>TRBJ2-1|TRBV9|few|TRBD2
TGTGCCAGCAGCGACCCTAGCGGGGGGTTTGAGCAGTTCTTC
CASSDPSGGFEQFF
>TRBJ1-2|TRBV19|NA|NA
TGTGCCAGTAGCGAGTGGGGCAGGGAAGGCTACACCTTC
CASSEWGREGYTF
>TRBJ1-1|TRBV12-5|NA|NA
TGTGCTAGTGGTCCTCCGGGGATTGAAGCTTTCTTT
CASGPPGIEAFF
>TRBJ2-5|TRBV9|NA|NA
TGTGCCAGCAGCCCCAGCCAACCGGGGAAAGAGCAGTACTTC
CASSPSQPGKEQYF
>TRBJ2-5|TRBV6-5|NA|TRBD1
TGTGCCAGCAGTTCCGGGACAGGGACTGGAGAGCAGTACTTC
CASSSGTGTGEQYF
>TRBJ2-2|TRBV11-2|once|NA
TGTGCCAGCAGCTTTAATGCAGGGGTTACCGGGGAGCTGTTTTTT
CASSFNAGVTGELFF
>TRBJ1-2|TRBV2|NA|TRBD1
TGTGCCAGCAGTGTTCGGACAGGCTCAAATAACTATGGCTACACCTTC
CASSVRTGSNNYGYTF
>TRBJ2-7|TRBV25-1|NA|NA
TGTGCCAGCAGTGAAGGGACATATCCCCACGAGCAGTACTTC
CASSEGTYPHEQYF
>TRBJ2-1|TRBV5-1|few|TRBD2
TGCGCCAGCGGGCTTAATGGCGGGGGGTCCTACAATGAGCAGTTCTTC
CASGLNGGGSYNEQFF
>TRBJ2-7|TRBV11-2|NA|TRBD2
TGTGCCAGCAGCTGGGTAGCGGGGACCTACGAGCAGTACTTC
CASSWVAGTYEQYF
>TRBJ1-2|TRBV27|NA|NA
TGTGCCAGCAGTACGACAGCCGCGGGGGACTATGGCTACACCTTC
CASSTTAAGDYGYTF
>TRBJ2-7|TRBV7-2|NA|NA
TGTGCCAGCAGCTGGGGGGGGGCTGATTCTGAGCAGTACTTC
CASSWGGADSEQYF
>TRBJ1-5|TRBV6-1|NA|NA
TGTGCCAGCAGGGTCCAGGGCGGGGTCAATCAGCCCCAGCATTTT
CASRVQGGVNQPQHF
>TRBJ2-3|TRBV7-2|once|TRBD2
TGTGCCAGCAGCTTCGGGGGGGACGGCACAGATACGCAGTATTTT
CASSFGGDGTDTQYF
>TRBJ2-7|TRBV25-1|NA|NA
TGTGCCAGCAGCCTTTCGTCCTACGAGCAGTACTTC
CASSLSSYEQYF
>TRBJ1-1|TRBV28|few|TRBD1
TGTGCCAGCAGTTCACAACCCGGGACAGTTGCTGAAGCTTTCTTT
CASSSQPGTVAEAFF
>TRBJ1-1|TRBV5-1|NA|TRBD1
TGCGCCAGCAGCTGGGGGACAGGGGAACGAACTGAAGCTTTCTTT
CASSWGTGERTEAFF
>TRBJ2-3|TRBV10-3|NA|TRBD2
TGTGCCACACTAGCGGGGGGGCACGCAGATACGCAGTATTTT
CATLAGGHADTQYF
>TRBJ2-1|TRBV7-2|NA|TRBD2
TGTGCCAGCAGCTTACGGGGGGACAATGAGCAGTTCTTC
CASSLRGDNEQFF
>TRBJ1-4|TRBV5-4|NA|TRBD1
TGTGCCAGCAGCTTGGACAGGGGTGACTTTGAAAAACTGTTTTTT
CASSLDRGDFEKLFF
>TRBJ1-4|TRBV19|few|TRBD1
TGTGCCAGTAGAACCCAGGACAGGGGAGGTGCAAAACTGTTTTTT
CASRTQDRGGAKLFF
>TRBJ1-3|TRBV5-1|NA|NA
TGCGCCAGCAGCGACTCTGACGGAGGCTCTGGAAACACCATATATTTT
CASSDSDGGSGNTIYF
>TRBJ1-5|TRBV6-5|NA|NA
TGTGCCAGCAGTCTTCAGGGCTATAGCAATCAGCCCCAGCATTTT
CASSLQGYSNQPQHF
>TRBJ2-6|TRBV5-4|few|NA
TGTGCCAGCAGCTTGGATCCTAGCGGGGCCAACGTCCTGACTTTC
CASSLDPSGANVLTF